The 20 T cell receptor beta chains listed next were all sequenced from one sample in a study of T-cell memory formation after mild COVID-19. TCRdb re-analysed the 5' RACE reads in MiXCR, keeping a single row per CDR3 protein. The data contain 400,000 or so distinct CDR3 sequences, around 20% of them singletons. Sequencing was done on a sample of PBMCs or a T cell subset sorted from them (not recorded which). The receptors here all came from an adult woman who had mild COVID-19 (a few samples of this study predate the infection). Cell type and time point are not known.

The chain joins TRBV4-3 to TRBJ2-7, with no clear D. This CDR3 has 16 residues. CDR1 and CDR2 (germline): LGHNA, YSLEER. Trimming shortened V by 3 bases and J by 0 bases, and 15 bases separated the two germline ends. The chain's CDR3 is CASSQLLTGRSYEQYF. CDR3 DNA: TGCGCCAGCAGCCAGCTACTCACGGGCCGCTCCTACGAGCAGTACTTC.

This clonotype appeared a few times. The chain couples TRBV5-1 to TRBJ2-3; TRBD1 matches 9 bases. Germline V gene lookup returns CDR1 SGHRS and CDR2 YFSETQ. CDR3 length: 17 amino acids. J gave up 0 bases and V 4 bases, and 9 bases lay outside the gene matches. CDR3 region: CASSHPQDRGSTDTQYF. The CDR3 bases are TGCGCCAGCAGCCACCCTCAGGACAGGGGAAGCACAGATACGCAGTATTTT.

The rearrangement links TRBV2 to TRBJ2-5, with 11 nucleotides matching TRBD2. There are 15 residues in the CDR3. The V and J ends lost 7 bases and 2 bases, in that order; junction bases with no gene match: 6. CDR1 and CDR2 from the germline V gene are SNHLY and FYNNEI. CDR3 DNA: TGTGCCAGCATACTAGCGGGAGTACGACAAGAGACCCAGTACTTC. Encoded protein: CASILAGVRQETQYF.

V gene TRBV20-1 combines with J gene TRBJ1-3, with unresolved D. Germline lookup yields CDR1 DFQATT and CDR2 SNEGSKA (reference sequence). This CDR3 has 14 amino acids. Trimming removed 2 bases at V and 0 bases at J, with 8 bases between. The CDR3 DNA sequence: TGCAGTGCTAGAAGAGGAGTCTCTGGAAACACCATATATTTT. This translates into CSARRGVSGNTIYF.

This chain uses TRBV9 with TRBJ1-1; D is perhaps TRBD1 (6 bases). CDR1 is SGDLS and CDR2 is YYNGEE in the germline V gene. This CDR3 is 13 amino acids long. Deletions cut 3 bases from V and 6 bases from J, with 12 bases between. The CDR3 coding sequence is TGTGCCAGCAGCGCAGGAGGGGGGGCTGAAGCTTTCTTT. It encodes CASSAGGGAEAFF. Complete variable domain (other parts from reference TRBV9 and TRBJ1-1): DSGVTQTPKHLITATGQRVTLRCSPRSGDLSVYWYQQSLDQGLQFLIQYYNGEERAKGNILERFSAQQFPDLHSELNLSSLELGDSALYFCASSAGGGAEAFFGQGTRLTVV.

This clonotype came up a few times. V usage is TRBV29-1 and J usage is TRBJ1-2; unclear D gene. The CDR3 length is 10 residues. Germline-derived CDR1 and CDR2 are SQVTM and ANQGSEA. The CDR3 here is CRTPTRGYTF. CDR3 sequence (DNA): TGCAGGACGCCCACGAGGGGCTACACCTTC.

V gene TRBV20-1 combines with J gene TRBJ1-1, with D perhaps TRBD1 (6 bases). V lost 7 bases to trimming and J lost 1 base, with 22 bases between them. The CDR3 length is 16 residues. Germline V gives CDR1 DFQATT, CDR2 SNEGSKA (reference sequence). The CDR3 region is CSVEPDPGTSNTEAFF. In nucleotides, the CDR3 is TGCAGTGTAGAGCCGGACCCCGGGACATCGAACACTGAAGCTTTCTTT.

This clonotype came up a few times. The chain links TRBV19 to TRBJ2-3; TRBD1 is a possible D gene (6 bases). CDR1 and CDR2 from the germline V gene are LNHDA and SQIVND (reference sequence). V lost 5 bases and J lost 1, with 22 bases in between. The CDR3 is 18 amino acids. The CDR3 DNA is TGTGCCAGTAGTTCGCCCGGTGGCAGGGGATCTCGCACAGATACGCAGTATTTT. This codes for CASSSPGGRGSRTDTQYF.

This clonotype was detected a few times. The chain links TRBV5-1 to TRBJ2-1, with TRBD2 matching over 7 bases. Germline CDR1 reads SGHRS; CDR2 reads YFSETQ. The CDR3 is 15 residues long. V was pared by 7 bases and J by 2 bases, with 9 bases of the junction left unmatched. Here the CDR3 reads CASRGGSGPYNEQFF. CDR3 in DNA: TGCGCCAGCCGTGGCGGGAGCGGGCCCTACAATGAGCAGTTCTTC. The full variable domain, completed using reference TRBV5-1 and TRBJ2-1, is KAGVTQTPRYLIKTRGQQVTLSCSPISGHRSVSWYQQTPGQGLQFLFEYFSETQRNKGNFPGRFSGRQFSNSRSEMNVSTLELGDSALYLCASRGGSGPYNEQFFGPGTRLTVL.

This chain joins TRBV5-1 and TRBJ2-3, with TRBD2 matching 10 bases. Germline CDR1 is SGHRS and CDR2 is YFSETQ. The V and J ends lost 4 bases and 0 bases, in that order; junction bases with no gene match: 5. The CDR3 extends over 16 amino acids. Written as DNA, the CDR3 is TGCGCCAGCAGCGCTGGACTAGCGGAGAGCACAGATACGCAGTATTTT. Amino acid sequence: CASSAGLAESTDTQYF. Together with reference TRBV5-1 and TRBJ2-3, the CDR3 gives the full variable domain: KAGVTQTPRYLIKTRGQQVTLSCSPISGHRSVSWYQQTPGQGLQFLFEYFSETQRNKGNFPGRFSGRQFSNSRSEMNVSTLELGDSALYLCASSAGLAESTDTQYFGPGTRLTVL.

The V and J genes are TRBV2 and TRBJ2-2; TRBD2 aligns across 12 bases. With 4 bases clipped from V and 5 bases from J, the junction kept 5 bases outside the gene matches. CDR3 length: 16 residues. Germline V gene sequence: CDR1 SNHLY, CDR2 FYNNEI. CDR3 protein: CASSGVGTSGTGELFF. The CDR3 bases are TGTGCCAGCAGTGGGGTAGGGACTAGCGGGACCGGGGAGCTGTTTTTT.

This clonotype came up a few times. The genes are TRBV5-5 and TRBJ2-7; perhaps TRBD1 as D (5 bases). Trimming removed 2 bases at V and 9 bases at J, with 18 bases between. The CDR3 is made up of 14 amino acids. Germline CDR1 is SGHKS and CDR2 is YYEKEE (reference sequence). The CDR3 nucleotides are TGTGCCAGCAGCTTCACGGGTCAGGGTGAGGTGCAGTACTTC. Translated, it gives CASSFTGQGEVQYF.

There are a few counts of this clonotype. V and J are TRBV20-1 and TRBJ1-1; TRBD1 matches at 7 bases. The CDR3 runs to 17 residues. The ends lost 3 bases at V and 0 bases at J; junction bases unmatched: 13. Germline lookup yields CDR1 DFQATT and CDR2 SNEGSKA (reference sequence). The CDR3 bases are TGCAGTGCTAGCCGCGTCCATGGACAGGCTATGAACACTGAAGCTTTCTTT. It yields the protein CSASRVHGQAMNTEAFF.

This clonotype has only a few counts. V is TRBV7-2 and J is TRBJ2-1; TRBD2 aligns across 11 bases. The germline V gene has CDR1 SGHTA and CDR2 FQGNSA. This CDR3 has 15 amino acids. Losses at the gene ends were 5 bases for V and 7 bases for J; bases not matched to a gene: 7. CDR3 sequence: CASSKLAGAGNEQFF. The CDR3 nucleotides read TGTGCCAGCAGCAAACTAGCGGGAGCGGGTAATGAGCAGTTCTTC.

This clonotype has only a few counts. The CDR3 coding sequence is TGCGCCAGCAGCCAAGATATAATTAGGATGGACGGAGGTGATGGCTACACCTTC. Its translation is CASSQDIIRMDGGDGYTF. The chain combines TRBV4-1 with TRBJ1-2; the D is unclear. The CDR3 consists of 18 residues. Germline V gene data show CDR1 as MGHRA and CDR2 as YSYEKL. Trimming removed 0 bases at V and 6 bases at J, with 23 bases between.

This chain links TRBV11-3 with TRBJ1-4; the D is unclear. This CDR3 spans 11 amino acids. Germline CDR1 SGHNT, CDR2 YENEEA. V was shortened by 7 bases and J by 8 bases, with 8 bases between the two germline ends. The CDR3 nucleotides are TGTGCCAGCAACTCCGGAGAAAAACTGTTTTTT. It specifies CASNSGEKLFF.

This clonotype was observed a handful of times. The chain employs TRBV6-2 or TRBV6-3 and TRBJ2-1, with 7 bases lining up with TRBD1. Germline assignment: CDR1 MNHEY and CDR2 SVGEGT. V shed 4 bases, J shed 3 bases, and the junction held 15 bases outside the gene matches. The CDR3 sequence is 18 residues long. The CDR3 bases are TGTGCCAGCAGTTTTCCAATACCGGGACAGAAGATCTACAATGAGCAGTTCTTC. It specifies CASSFPIPGQKIYNEQFF.

This chain connects TRBV6-5 to TRBJ2-3; D remains ambiguous. The CDR3 is 16 amino acids. Trimming left V 2 bases short and J 2 bases short, with 14 bases between. Germline V gives CDR1 MNHEY, CDR2 SVGAGI. CDR3 sequence (DNA): TGTGCCAGCAGTTACCAATCTCCCTTCTTCACAGATACGCAGTATTTT. Protein product: CASSYQSPFFTDTQYF.

Many counts were recorded for this clonotype. This chain links TRBV18 with TRBJ1-1; a possible D gene is TRBD1 (6 bases). The CDR3 runs to 14 residues. The V and J ends lost 2 bases and 1 base respectively, with 8 bases between them. Germline CDR1 is KGHSH and CDR2 is LQKENI. CDR3 bases: TGTGCCAGCTCACCAGACAGGAAGAACACTGAAGCTTTCTTT. It translates to CASSPDRKNTEAFF.

This clonotype came up a few times. This sequence joins TRBV29-1 and TRBJ1-3; the D gene is possibly TRBD1 (6 bases). V dropped 6 bases and J dropped 1 base, with 19 bases sitting between them. The CDR3 sequence is 16 residues long. The germline V gene has CDR1 SQVTM and CDR2 ANQGSEA. The CDR3 protein is CSVEAGEWYSGNTIYF. The CDR3, as DNA: TGCAGCGTGGAGGCAGGGGAATGGTATTCTGGAAACACCATATATTTT.